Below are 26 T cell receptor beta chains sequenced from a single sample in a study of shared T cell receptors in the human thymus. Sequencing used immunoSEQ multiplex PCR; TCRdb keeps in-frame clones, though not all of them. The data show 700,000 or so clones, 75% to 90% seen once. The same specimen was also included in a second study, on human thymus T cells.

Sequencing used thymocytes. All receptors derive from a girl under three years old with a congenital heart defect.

The CDR3 coding sequence is TGTGCCAGTAGTGGACGGGGACAGGGGAGCTACGAGCAGTACTTC. Its protein is CASSGRGQGSYEQYF. The V and J genes are TRBV19 and TRBJ2-7; 10 nucleotides align to TRBD1. This CDR3 has 15 residues. V lost 5 bases to trimming and J lost 3 bases; unmatched junction nucleotides: 7. The germline V gene encodes CDR1 LNHDA and CDR2 SQIVND (reference sequence).

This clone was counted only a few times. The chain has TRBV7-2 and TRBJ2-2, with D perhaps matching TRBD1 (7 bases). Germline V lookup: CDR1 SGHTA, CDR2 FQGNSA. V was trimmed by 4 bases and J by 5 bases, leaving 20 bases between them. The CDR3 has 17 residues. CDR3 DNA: TGTGCCAGCAGCTATCAGACAGGGCGGAGGGGGACCGGGGAGCTGTTTTTT. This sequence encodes CASSYQTGRRGTGELFF.

The CDR3 DNA reads TGTGCCAGCAGCCTCGGACAGGGCCTATGGCGAGCAGGTGGCTACACCTTC. This encodes CASSLGQGLWRAGGYTF. This sequence joins TRBV7-9 and TRBJ1-2, with 8 bases matching TRBD1. Trimming cost V 5 bases and J 7 bases; bases outside gene matches: 18. Germline CDR1 reads SEHNR; CDR2 reads FQNEAQ (reference sequence). This CDR3 contains 17 residues.

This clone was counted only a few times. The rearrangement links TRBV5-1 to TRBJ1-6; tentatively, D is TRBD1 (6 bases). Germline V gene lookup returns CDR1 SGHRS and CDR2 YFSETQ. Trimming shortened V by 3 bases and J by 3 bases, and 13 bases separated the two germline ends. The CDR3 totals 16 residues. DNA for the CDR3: TGCGCCAGCAGCTGCGGGGGCAGGGGCTATAATTCACCCCTCCACTTT. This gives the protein CASSCGGRGYNSPLHF.

Here the CDR3 DNA reads TGTGCCAGCAGTGATACAGGTGCCCCCGCCTACGAGCAGTACTTC. Protein product: CASSDTGAPAYEQYF. V usage is TRBV27 and J usage is TRBJ2-5; TRBD1 is a possible D gene (5 bases). Matching the DNA end better, TRBJ2-7 makes the J call doubtful. The germline V gene has CDR1 MNHEY and CDR2 SMNVEV (reference sequence). CDR3 size: 15 residues.

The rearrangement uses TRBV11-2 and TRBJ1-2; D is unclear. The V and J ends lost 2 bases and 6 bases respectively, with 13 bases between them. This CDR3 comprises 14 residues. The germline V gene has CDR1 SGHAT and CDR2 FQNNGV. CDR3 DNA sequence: TGTGCCAGCAGCTTAAGTTACGAGTCCCATGGCTACACCTTC. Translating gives CASSLSYESHGYTF.

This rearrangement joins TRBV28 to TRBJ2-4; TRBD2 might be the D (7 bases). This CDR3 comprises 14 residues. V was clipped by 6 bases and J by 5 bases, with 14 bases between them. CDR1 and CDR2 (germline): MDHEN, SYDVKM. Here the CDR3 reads CASRAQGRENIQYF. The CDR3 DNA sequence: TGTGCCAGCAGAGCGCAGGGGAGGGAAAACATTCAGTACTTC.

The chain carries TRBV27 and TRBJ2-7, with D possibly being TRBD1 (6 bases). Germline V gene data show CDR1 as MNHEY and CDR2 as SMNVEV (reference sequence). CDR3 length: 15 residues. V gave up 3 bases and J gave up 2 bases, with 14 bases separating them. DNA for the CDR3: TGTGCCAGCAGTTTCGTACCCGGGACAACCTACGAGCAGTACTTC. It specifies CASSFVPGTTYEQYF.

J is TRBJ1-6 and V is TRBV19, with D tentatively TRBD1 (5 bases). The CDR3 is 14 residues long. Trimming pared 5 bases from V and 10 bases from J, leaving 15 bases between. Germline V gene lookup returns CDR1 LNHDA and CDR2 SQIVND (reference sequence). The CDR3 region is CASSSPRGGSPLHF. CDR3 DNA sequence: TGTGCCAGTAGTTCCCCCCGGGGGGGATCACCCCTCCACTTT.

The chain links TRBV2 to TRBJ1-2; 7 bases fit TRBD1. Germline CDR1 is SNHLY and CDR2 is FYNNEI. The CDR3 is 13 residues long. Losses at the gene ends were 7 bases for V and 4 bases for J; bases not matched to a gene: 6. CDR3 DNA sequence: TGTGCCAGCAAATTGACAGGGACCTATGGCTACACCTTC. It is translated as CASKLTGTYGYTF. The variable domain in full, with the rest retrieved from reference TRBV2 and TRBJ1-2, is EPEVTQTPSHQVTQMGQEVILRCVPISNHLYFYWYRQILGQKVEFLVSFYNNEISEKSEIFDDQFSVERPDGSNFTLKIRSTKLEDSAMYFCASKLTGTYGYTFGSGTRLTVV.

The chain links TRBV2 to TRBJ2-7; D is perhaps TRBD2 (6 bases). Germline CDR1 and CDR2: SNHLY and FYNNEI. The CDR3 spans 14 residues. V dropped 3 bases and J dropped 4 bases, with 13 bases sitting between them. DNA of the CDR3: TGTGCCAGCAGTGATTGGGGCGGGAAATACGAGCAGTACTTC. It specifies CASSDWGGKYEQYF.

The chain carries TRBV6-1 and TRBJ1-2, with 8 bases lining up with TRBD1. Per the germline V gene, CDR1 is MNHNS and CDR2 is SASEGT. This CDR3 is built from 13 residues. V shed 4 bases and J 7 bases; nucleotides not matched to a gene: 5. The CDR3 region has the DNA TGTGCCAGCAGTGGACAGGGGCTTTCTGGCTACACCTTC. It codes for CASSGQGLSGYTF.

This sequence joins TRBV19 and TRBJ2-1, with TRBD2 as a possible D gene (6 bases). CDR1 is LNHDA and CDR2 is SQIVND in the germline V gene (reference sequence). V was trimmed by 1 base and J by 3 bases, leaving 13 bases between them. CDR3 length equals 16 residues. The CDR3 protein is CASSIGNSGDYNEQFF. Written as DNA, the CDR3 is TGTGCCAGTAGTATAGGTAATAGCGGAGACTACAATGAGCAGTTCTTC.

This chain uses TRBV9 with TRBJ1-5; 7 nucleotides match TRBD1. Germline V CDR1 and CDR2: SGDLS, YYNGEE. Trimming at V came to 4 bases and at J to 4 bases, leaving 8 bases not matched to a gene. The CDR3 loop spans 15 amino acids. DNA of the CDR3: TGTGCCAGCAGCTCTGACAGGGACCTTAATCAGCCCCAGCATTTT. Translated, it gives CASSSDRDLNQPQHF. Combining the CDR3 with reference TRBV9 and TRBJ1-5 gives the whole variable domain DSGVTQTPKHLITATGQRVTLRCSPRSGDLSVYWYQQSLDQGLQFLIQYYNGEERAKGNILERFSAQQFPDLHSELNLSSLELGDSALYFCASSSDRDLNQPQHFGDGTRLSIL.

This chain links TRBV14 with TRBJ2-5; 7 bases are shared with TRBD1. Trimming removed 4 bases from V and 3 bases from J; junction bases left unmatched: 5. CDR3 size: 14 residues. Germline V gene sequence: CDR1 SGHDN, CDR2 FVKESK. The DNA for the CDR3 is TGTGCCAGCAGCCCCGGACAGGCCGAAGAGACCCAGTACTTC. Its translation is CASSPGQAEETQYF.

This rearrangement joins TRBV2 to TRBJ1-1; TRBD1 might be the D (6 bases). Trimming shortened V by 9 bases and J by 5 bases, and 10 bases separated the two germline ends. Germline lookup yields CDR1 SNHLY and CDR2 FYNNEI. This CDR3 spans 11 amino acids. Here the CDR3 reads CASHQGTEAFF. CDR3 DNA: TGTGCCAGTCACCAGGGGACTGAAGCTTTCTTT.

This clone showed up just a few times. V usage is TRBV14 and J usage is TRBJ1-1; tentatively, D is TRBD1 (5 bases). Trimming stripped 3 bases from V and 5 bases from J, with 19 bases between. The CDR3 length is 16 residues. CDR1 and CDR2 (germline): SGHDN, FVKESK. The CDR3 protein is CASSQRGRHSETEAFF. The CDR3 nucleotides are TGTGCCAGCAGCCAGCGGGGGAGACATAGCGAGACTGAAGCTTTCTTT.

Written as DNA, the CDR3 is TGTGCCACTTCATTCCCCGGACGGGGGGGCGGGGATACGCAGTATTTT. Encoded protein: CATSFPGRGGGDTQYF. The chain has TRBV19 and TRBJ2-3, with 8 bases aligning to TRBD2. The germline V gene has CDR1 LNHDA and CDR2 SQIVND (reference sequence). The CDR3 loop spans 16 amino acids. J was trimmed by 6 bases and V by 10 bases; bases with no gene match: 18.

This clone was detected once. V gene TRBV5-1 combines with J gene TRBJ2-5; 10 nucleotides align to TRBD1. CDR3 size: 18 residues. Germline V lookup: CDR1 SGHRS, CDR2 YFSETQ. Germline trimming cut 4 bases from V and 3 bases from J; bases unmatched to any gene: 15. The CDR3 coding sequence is TGCGCCAGCAGCCTGGACAGGGGGGCCCGGGAGTGCGAAGAGACCCAGTACTTC. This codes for CASSLDRGARECEETQYF.

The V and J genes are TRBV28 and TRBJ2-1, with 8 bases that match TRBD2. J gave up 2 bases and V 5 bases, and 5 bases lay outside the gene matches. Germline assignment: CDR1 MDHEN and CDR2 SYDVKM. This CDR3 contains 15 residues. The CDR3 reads CASSPPAGAYNEQFF. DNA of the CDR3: TGTGCCAGCAGTCCACCAGCGGGGGCCTACAATGAGCAGTTCTTC.

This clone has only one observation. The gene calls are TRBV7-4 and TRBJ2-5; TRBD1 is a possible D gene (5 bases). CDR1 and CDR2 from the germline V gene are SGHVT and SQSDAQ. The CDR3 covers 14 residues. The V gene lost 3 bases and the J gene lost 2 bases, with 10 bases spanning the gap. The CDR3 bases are TGTGCCAGCAGCTTCTCACAGGATCAAGAGACCCAGTACTTC. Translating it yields CASSFSQDQETQYF. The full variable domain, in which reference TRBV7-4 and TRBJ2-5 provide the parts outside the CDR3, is GAGVSQSPRYKVAKRGRDVALRCDSISGHVTLYWYRQTLGQGSEVLTYSQSDAQRDKSGRPSGRFSAERPERSVSTLKIQRTEQGDSAVYLCASSFSQDQETQYFGPGTRLLVL.

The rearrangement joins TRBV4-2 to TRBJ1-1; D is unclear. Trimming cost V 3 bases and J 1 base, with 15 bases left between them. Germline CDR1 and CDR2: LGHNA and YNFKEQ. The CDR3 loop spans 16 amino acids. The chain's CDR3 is CASSQLLNASNTEAFF. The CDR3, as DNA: TGTGCCAGCAGCCAGCTCCTAAACGCGTCGAACACTGAAGCTTTCTTT.

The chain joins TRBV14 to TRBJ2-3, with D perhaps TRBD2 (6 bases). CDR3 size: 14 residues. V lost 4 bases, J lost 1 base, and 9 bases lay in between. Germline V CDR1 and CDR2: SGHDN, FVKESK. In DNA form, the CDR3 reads TGTGCCAGCAGCCTTTCTAGCGGCACAGATACGCAGTATTTT. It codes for CASSLSSGTDTQYF. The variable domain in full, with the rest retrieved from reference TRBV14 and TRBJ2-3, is EAGVTQFPSHSVIEKGQTVTLRCDPISGHDNLYWYRRVMGKEIKFLLHFVKESKQDESGMPNNRFLAERTGGTYSTLKVQPAELEDSGVYFCASSLSSGTDTQYFGPGTRLTVL.

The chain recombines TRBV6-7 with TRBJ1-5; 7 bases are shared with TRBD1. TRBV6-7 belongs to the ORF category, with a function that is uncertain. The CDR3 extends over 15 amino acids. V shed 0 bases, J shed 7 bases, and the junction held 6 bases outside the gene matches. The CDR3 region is CASSYSRGRGQPQHF. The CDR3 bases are TGTGCCAGCAGTTACTCAAGGGGGCGCGGACAGCCCCAGCATTTT.

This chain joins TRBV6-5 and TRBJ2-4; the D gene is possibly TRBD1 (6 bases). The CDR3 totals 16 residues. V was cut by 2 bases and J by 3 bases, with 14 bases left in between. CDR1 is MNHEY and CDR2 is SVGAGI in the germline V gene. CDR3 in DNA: TGTGCCAGCAGTTACGCTGGAACCAGGGGCAAAAACATTCAGTACTTC. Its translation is CASSYAGTRGKNIQYF.

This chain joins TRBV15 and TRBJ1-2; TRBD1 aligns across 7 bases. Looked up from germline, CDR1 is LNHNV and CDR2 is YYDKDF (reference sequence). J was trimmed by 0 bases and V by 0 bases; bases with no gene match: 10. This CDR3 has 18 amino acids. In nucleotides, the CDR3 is TGTGCCACCAGCAGAGATTTGGGACAGAAAAGAGCTAACTATGGCTACACCTTC. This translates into CATSRDLGQKRANYGYTF.